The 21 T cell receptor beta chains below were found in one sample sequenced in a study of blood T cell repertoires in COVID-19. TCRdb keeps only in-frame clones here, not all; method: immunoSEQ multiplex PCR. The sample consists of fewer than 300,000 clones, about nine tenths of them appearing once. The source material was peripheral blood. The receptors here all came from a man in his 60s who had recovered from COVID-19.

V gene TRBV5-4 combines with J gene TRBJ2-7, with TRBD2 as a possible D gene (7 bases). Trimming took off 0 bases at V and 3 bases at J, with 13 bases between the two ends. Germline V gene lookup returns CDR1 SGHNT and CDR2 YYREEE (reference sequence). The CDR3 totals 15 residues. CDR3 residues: CASSLVAGAGYEQYF. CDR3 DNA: TGTGCCAGCAGCTTGGTGGCGGGGGCGGGCTACGAGCAGTACTTC.

The CDR3 here is CASSLGQKYEQYF. The CDR3 bases are TGTGCCAGCAGCTTGGGACAGAAATACGAGCAGTACTTC. This chain connects TRBV11-2 to TRBJ2-7; 7 bases align to TRBD1. Germline lookup yields CDR1 SGHAT and CDR2 FQNNGV. CDR3 length: 13 amino acids. The ends lost 3 bases at V and 4 bases at J; junction bases unmatched: 3.

As DNA, the CDR3 is TGTGCCAGCAGCTTGGATTTGGCCCCCCAAGAGACCCAGTACTTC. The encoded protein is CASSLDLAPQETQYF. This chain joins TRBV5-5 and TRBJ2-5; the D is unclear. Germline CDR1 SGHKS, CDR2 YYEKEE (reference sequence). V was trimmed by 0 bases and J by 1 base, leaving 10 bases between them. The CDR3 has 15 amino acids.

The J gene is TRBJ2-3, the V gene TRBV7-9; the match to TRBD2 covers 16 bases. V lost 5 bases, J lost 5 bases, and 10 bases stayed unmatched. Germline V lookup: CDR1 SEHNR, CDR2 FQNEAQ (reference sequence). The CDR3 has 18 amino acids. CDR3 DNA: TGTGCCAGCAGCCCCGCCGGGACTAGCGGGGGGGCAGGAGATACGCAGTATTTT. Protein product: CASSPAGTSGGAGDTQYF.

The CDR3 DNA reads TGTGCCAGCAGTGGGGGACAGGGGAGTCAAGAGACCCAGTACTTC. Translating gives CASSGGQGSQETQYF. The rearrangement links TRBV2 to TRBJ2-5, with TRBD1 identical over 10 bases. Germline V CDR1 and CDR2: SNHLY, FYNNEI. This CDR3 has 15 residues. The V and J ends lost 4 bases and 2 bases, in that order; junction bases with no gene match: 4. Full variable domain (remainder filled in from reference TRBV2 and TRBJ2-5): EPEVTQTPSHQVTQMGQEVILRCVPISNHLYFYWYRQILGQKVEFLVSFYNNEISEKSEIFDDQFSVERPDGSNFTLKIRSTKLEDSAMYFCASSGGQGSQETQYFGPGTRLLVL.

CDR3 in DNA: TGTGCCAGCAGCCCCACCAAGGCCCCCGGGGGGCCGGGGTACGAGCAGTACTTC. Amino acids: CASSPTKAPGGPGYEQYF. The rearrangement uses TRBV7-2 and TRBJ2-7; D possibly corresponds to TRBD2 (7 bases). The CDR3 is 18 residues long. Germline V gene sequence: CDR1 SGHTA, CDR2 FQGNSA. V lost 5 bases to trimming and J lost 4 bases, with 27 bases between them. Based on the CDR3 plus reference TRBV7-2 and TRBJ2-7, the full variable domain is GAGVSQSPSNKVTEKGKDVELRCDPISGHTALYWYRQSLGQGLEFLIYFQGNSAPDKSGLPSDRFSAERTGGSVSTLTIQRTQQEDSAVYLCASSPTKAPGGPGYEQYFGPGTRLTVT.

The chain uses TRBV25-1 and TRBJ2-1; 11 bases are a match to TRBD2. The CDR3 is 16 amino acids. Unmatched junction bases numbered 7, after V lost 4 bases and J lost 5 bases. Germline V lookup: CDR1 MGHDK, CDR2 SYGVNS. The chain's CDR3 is CASSVGLAGGNNEQFF. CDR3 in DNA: TGTGCCAGCAGTGTGGGCCTAGCGGGGGGAAACAATGAGCAGTTCTTC.

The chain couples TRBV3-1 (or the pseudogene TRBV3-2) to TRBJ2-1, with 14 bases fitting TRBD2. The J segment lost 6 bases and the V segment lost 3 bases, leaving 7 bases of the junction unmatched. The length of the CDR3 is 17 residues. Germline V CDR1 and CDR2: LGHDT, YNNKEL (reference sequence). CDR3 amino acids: CASSQGLAGAGGNEQFF. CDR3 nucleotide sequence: TGTGCCAGCAGCCAGGGACTAGCGGGGGCCGGGGGCAATGAGCAGTTCTTC.

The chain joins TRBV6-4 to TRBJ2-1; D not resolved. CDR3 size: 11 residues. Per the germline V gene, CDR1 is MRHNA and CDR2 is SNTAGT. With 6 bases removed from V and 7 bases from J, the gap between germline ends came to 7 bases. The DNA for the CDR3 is TGTGCCAGCAGGAACGGGAATGAGCAGTTCTTC. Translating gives CASRNGNEQFF.

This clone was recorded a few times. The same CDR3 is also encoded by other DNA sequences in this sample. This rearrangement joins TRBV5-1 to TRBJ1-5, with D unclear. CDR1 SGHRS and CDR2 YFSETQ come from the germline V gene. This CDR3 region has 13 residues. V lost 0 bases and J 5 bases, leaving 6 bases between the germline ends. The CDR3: CASSLAGDQPQHF. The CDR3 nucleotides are TGCGCCAGCAGCTTGGCGGGAGATCAGCCCCAGCATTTT.

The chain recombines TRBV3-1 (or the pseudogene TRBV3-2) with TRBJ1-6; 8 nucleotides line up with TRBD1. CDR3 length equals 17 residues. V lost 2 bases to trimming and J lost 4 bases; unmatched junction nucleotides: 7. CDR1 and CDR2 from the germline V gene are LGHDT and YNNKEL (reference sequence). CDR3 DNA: TGTGCCAGCAGCCAAACAGGACAGGGCATATATAATTCACCCCTCCACTTT. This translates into CASSQTGQGIYNSPLHF.

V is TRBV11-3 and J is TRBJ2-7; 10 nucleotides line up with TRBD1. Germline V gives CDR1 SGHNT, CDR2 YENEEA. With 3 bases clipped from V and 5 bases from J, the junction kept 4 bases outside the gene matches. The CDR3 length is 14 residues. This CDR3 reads CASSLGDRGHEQYF. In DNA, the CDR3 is TGTGCCAGCAGCTTGGGGGACAGGGGCCACGAGCAGTACTTC.

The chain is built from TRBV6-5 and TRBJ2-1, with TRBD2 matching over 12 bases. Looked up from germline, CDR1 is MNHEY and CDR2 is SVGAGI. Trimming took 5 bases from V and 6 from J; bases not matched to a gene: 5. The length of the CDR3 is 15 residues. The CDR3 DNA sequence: TGTGCCAGCAGTCCCCTAGCGGGGGGGTTCAATGAGCAGTTCTTC. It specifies CASSPLAGGFNEQFF.

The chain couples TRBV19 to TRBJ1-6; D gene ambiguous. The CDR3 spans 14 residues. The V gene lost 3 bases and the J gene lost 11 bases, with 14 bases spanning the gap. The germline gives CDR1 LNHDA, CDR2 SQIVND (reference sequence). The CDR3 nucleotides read TGTGCCAGTAGTATTGGCCCCGGGAATCCACCCCTCCACTTT. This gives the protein CASSIGPGNPPLHF. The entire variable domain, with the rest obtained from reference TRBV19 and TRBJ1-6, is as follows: DGGITQSPKYLFRKEGQNVTLSCEQNLNHDAMYWYRQDPGQGLRLIYYSQIVNDFQKGDIAEGYSVSREKKESFPLTVTSAQKNPTAFYLCASSIGPGNPPLHFGNGTRLTVT.

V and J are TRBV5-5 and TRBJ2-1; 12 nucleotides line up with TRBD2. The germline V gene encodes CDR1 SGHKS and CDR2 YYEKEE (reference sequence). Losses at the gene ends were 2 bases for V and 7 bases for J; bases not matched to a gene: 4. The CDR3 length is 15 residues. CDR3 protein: CASSFGLAGMNEQFF. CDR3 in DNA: TGTGCCAGCAGCTTTGGACTAGCGGGGATGAATGAGCAGTTCTTC.

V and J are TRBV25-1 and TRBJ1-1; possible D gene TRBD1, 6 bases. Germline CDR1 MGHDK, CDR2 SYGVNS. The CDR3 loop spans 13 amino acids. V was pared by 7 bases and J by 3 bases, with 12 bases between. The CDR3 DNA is TGTGCCAGCAAGGCCAGGGGATACACTGAAGCTTTCTTT. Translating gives CASKARGYTEAFF. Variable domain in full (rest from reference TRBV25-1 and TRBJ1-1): EADIYQTPRYLVIGTGKKITLECSQTMGHDKMYWYQQDPGMELHLIHYSYGVNSTEKGDLSSESTVSRIRTEHFPLTLESARPSHTSQYLCASKARGYTEAFFGQGTRLTVV.

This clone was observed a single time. The DNA of the CDR3 is TGCGCCAGCAGCTCCAGAGCGGGGGGCACAGATACGCAGTATTTT. Translated: CASSSRAGGTDTQYF. The rearrangement links TRBV5-1 to TRBJ2-3, with 8 nucleotides matching TRBD2. J lost 1 base, V lost 3 bases, and 4 bases had no gene match. The CDR3 loop spans 15 amino acids. Per the germline V gene, CDR1 is SGHRS and CDR2 is YFSETQ.

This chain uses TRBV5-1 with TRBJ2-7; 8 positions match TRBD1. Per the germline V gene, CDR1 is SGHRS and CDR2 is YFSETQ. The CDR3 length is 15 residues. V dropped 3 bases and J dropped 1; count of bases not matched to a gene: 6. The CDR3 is CASSYRTGSSYEQYF. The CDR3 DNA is TGCGCCAGCAGCTACCGGACAGGGTCTTCCTACGAGCAGTACTTC.

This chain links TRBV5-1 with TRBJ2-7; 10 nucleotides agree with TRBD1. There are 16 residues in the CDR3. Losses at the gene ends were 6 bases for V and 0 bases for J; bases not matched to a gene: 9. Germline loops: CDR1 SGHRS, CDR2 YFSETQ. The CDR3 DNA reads TGCGCCAGCACCAACCGGTGGGACAGGGGCTCCTACGAGCAGTACTTC. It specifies CASTNRWDRGSYEQYF.

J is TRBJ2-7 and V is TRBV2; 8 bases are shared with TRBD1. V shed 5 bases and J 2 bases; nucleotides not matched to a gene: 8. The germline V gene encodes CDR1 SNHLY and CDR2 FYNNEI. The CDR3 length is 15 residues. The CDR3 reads CASSTTGGGTYEQYF. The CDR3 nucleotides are TGTGCCAGCAGTACCACAGGGGGAGGAACCTACGAGCAGTACTTC.

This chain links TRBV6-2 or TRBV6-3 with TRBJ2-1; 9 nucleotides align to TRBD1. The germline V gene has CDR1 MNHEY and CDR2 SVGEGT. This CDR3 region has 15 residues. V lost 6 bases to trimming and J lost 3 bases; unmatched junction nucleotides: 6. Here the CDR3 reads CASSLGQGFYNEQFF. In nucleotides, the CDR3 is TGTGCCAGCAGCCTGGGACAGGGATTCTACAATGAGCAGTTCTTC.